These 15 T cell receptor beta chains share one sample of origin, sequenced in a study of shared clonotypes between healthy human individuals. This table comes from immunoSEQ multiplex PCR, and its TCRdb copy is limited to in-frame clones, with some not included. The sample has about 1,900,000 clones; roughly 95% are singletons. CD45RO negativity and positive selection for CCR7 defined naive CD8 cells, a population that excluded terminally differentiated effector memory CD45RA+ cells. Sequenced sample: naive CD8+ T cells sorted from blood. The receptors originated from a man aged 18 to 29 in good health.

The chain combines TRBV11-2 with TRBJ2-1, with TRBD2 identical over 8 bases. Germline V gene lookup returns CDR1 SGHAT and CDR2 FQNNGV. The V gene end was trimmed by 5 bases and the J gene end by 4 bases; junction bases not matched to a gene: 16. The length of the CDR3 is 18 residues. The CDR3 is CASSGGLYPQRGYNEQFF. The DNA for the CDR3 is TGTGCCAGCAGCGGTGGACTATATCCGCAGCGGGGGTACAATGAGCAGTTCTTC.

This clone was seen a few times. This rearrangement joins TRBV19 to TRBJ2-7, with a possible D match to TRBD1 (5 bases). Germline values: CDR1 LNHDA, CDR2 SQIVND (reference sequence). The germline V and J ends were trimmed by 4 bases and 6 bases, with 7 bases remaining between them. The CDR3 has 11 residues. CDR3 sequence reads: CASSTTAEQYF. CDR3 nucleotide sequence: TGTGCCAGTAGTACGACAGCCGAGCAGTACTTC.

V is TRBV28 and J is TRBJ1-4, with 8 bases lining up with TRBD1. This CDR3 has 17 amino acids. V gave up 3 bases and J gave up 3 bases; unmatched junction bases: 9. Germline V gene sequence: CDR1 MDHEN, CDR2 SYDVKM. The CDR3 here is CASSFFTGGPSNEKLFF. The DNA for the CDR3 is TGTGCCAGCAGTTTCTTTACAGGGGGTCCCTCTAATGAAAAACTGTTTTTT.

The J gene is TRBJ1-2, the V gene TRBV27; D is possibly TRBD1 (5 bases). Germline lookup yields CDR1 MNHEY and CDR2 SMNVEV (reference sequence). This CDR3 contains 13 residues. The V and J ends lost 3 bases and 8 bases respectively, with 13 bases between them. CDR3 sequence: CASSFRQSGGYTF. CDR3 bases: TGTGCCAGCAGTTTTAGACAGTCAGGGGGCTACACCTTC.

The chain carries TRBV7-2 and TRBJ1-2, with TRBD1 matching over 8 bases. After removal of 5 bases from V and 4 bases from J, the junction contained 12 bases not matched to a gene. The germline CDR1 and CDR2 sequences are SGHTA and FQGNSA. This CDR3 comprises 16 residues. The CDR3 loop reads CASSEGEDRAIYGYTF. In nucleotides, the CDR3 is TGTGCCAGCAGCGAGGGGGAGGACAGGGCTATCTATGGCTACACCTTC.

V gene TRBV6-5 combines with J gene TRBJ2-7; D not resolved. Trimming removed 1 base at V and 7 bases at J, with 14 bases between. This CDR3 is built from 14 residues. Germline V gene data show CDR1 as MNHEY and CDR2 as SVGAGI. The CDR3, as DNA: TGTGCCAGCAGTTACTTGGAATCCCCAGGAGAGCAGTACTTC. Protein product: CASSYLESPGEQYF.

The rearrangement joins TRBV19 to TRBJ2-7; 11 positions match TRBD1. The CDR3 is 14 amino acids. Trimming removed 4 bases from V and 7 bases from J; junction bases left unmatched: 6. CDR1 is LNHDA and CDR2 is SQIVND in the germline V gene (reference sequence). In DNA, the CDR3 is TGTGCCAGTAGTAAGCGGACAGGGGGCTTAGAGCAGTACTTC. Translating it yields CASSKRTGGLEQYF.

Note on this clone: Other DNA sequences in this sample translate to the same CDR3. The chain has TRBV30 and TRBJ1-1; D gene uncertain. V was cut by 5 bases and J by 1 base, with 5 bases left in between. From germline, CDR1 is GTSNPN and CDR2 SVGIG (reference sequence). The CDR3 is made up of 11 amino acids. The CDR3 DNA sequence: TGTGCCTGGTCCCGGAACACTGAAGCTTTCTTT. It yields the protein CAWSRNTEAFF. The full variable domain, with the rest looked up from reference TRBV30 and TRBJ1-1, is SQTIHQWPATLVQPVGSPLSLECTVEGTSNPNLYWYRQAAGRGLQLLFYSVGIGQISSEVPQNLSASRPQDRQFILSSKKLLLSDSGFYLCAWSRNTEAFFGQGTRLTVV.

The chain recombines TRBV4-2 with TRBJ2-2; TRBD2 aligns across 13 bases. J gave up 0 bases and V 0 bases, and 4 bases lay outside the gene matches. The CDR3 is made up of 19 amino acids. Germline V gene lookup returns CDR1 LGHNA and CDR2 YNFKEQ. The CDR3 bases are TGTGCCAGCAGCCAAGAGACGGGACTAGCGGGATCGAACACCGGGGAGCTGTTTTTT. Its protein product is CASSQETGLAGSNTGELFF.

V and J are TRBV6-1 and TRBJ2-7; 10 bases line up with TRBD1. The V segment lost 3 bases and the J segment 4 bases; nucleotides outside the gene matches: 6. Per the germline V gene, CDR1 is MNHNS and CDR2 is SASEGT. The CDR3 is made up of 15 amino acids. This chain's CDR3 is CASSDWDRGTYEQYF. The CDR3 DNA reads TGTGCCAGCAGTGATTGGGACAGGGGTACGTACGAGCAGTACTTC.

The V call is TRBV15, the J call TRBJ1-2; D gene unclear. The germline V gene has CDR1 LNHNV and CDR2 YYDKDF (reference sequence). This CDR3 is built from 14 residues. Trimming removed 1 base from V and 8 bases from J, with 14 bases in between. CDR3 DNA sequence: TGTGCCACCAGCAGAGTCCCGGTGGCAGACGGCTACACCTTC. This translates into CATSRVPVADGYTF.

The chain recombines TRBV5-6 with TRBJ1-2; 11 bases match TRBD1. The CDR3 consists of 15 residues. The germline V gene has CDR1 SGHDT and CDR2 YYEEEE. The V gene end was trimmed by 3 bases and the J gene end by 8 bases; junction bases not matched to a gene: 9. CDR3 in amino acids: CASSSGTGGHVGYTF. As DNA, the CDR3 is TGTGCCAGCAGCTCGGGGACAGGGGGGCATGTAGGCTACACCTTC.

In nucleotides, the CDR3 is TGTGCCAGCAGCTTAGTCAGGACTAATTCACCCCTCCACTTT. Its protein product is CASSLVRTNSPLHF. This chain connects TRBV5-8 to TRBJ1-6; D is ambiguous. The CDR3 has 14 amino acids. Looked up from germline, CDR1 is SGHTS and CDR2 is YDEGEE. Trimming took 2 bases from V and 6 from J, leaving 9 bases between them.

The gene calls are TRBV7-9 and TRBJ1-5, with D perhaps matching TRBD1 (6 bases). Germline values: CDR1 SEHNR, CDR2 FQNEAQ (reference sequence). This CDR3 has 18 residues. V lost 5 bases and J 0 bases, leaving 20 bases between the germline ends. Here the CDR3 reads CASSQPSTGAYSNQPQHF. CDR3 coding DNA: TGTGCCAGCAGCCAACCGTCGACAGGAGCCTATAGCAATCAGCCCCAGCATTTT.

V and J are TRBV23-1 and TRBJ2-7; a weak D match, TRBD1 (5 bases). TRBV23-1 is assigned to the ORF class and has an uncertain function. V lost 0 bases to trimming and J lost 0 bases, with 15 bases between them. The CDR3 runs 17 residues. This chain's CDR3 is CASSQSIQESRSYEQYF. The CDR3 bases are TGCGCCAGCAGTCAATCTATACAGGAGTCTCGCTCCTACGAGCAGTACTTC.